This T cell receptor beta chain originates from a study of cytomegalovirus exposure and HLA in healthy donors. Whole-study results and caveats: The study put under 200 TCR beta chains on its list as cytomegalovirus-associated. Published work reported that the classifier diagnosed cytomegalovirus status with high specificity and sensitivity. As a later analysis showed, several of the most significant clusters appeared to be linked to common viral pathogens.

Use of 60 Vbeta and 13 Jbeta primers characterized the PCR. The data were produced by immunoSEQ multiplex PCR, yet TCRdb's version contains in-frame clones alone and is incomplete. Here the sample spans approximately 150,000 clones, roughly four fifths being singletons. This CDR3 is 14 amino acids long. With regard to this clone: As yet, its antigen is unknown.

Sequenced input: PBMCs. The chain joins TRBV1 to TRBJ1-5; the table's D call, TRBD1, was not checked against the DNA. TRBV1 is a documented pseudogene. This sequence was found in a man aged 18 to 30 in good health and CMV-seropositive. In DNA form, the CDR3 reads TGCACCAGCTTGACAGAGCTCGGGAATCAGCCCCAGCATTTT. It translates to CTSLTELGNQPQHF.